The entry that follows covers one T cell receptor (beta chain) sequence. A few counts support this clonotype. This receptor's antigen is unknown. No much larger clone exists at a distance of one base, and base qualities are not known. The treatment or condition label, read with the paper, signifies: live attenuated yellow fever vaccine strain. Two biological replicates of bulk PBMCs were collected at each blood-draw timepoint. PBMCs were isolated from peripheral blood using a standard Ficoll-Paque protocol. TriZol was used to extract RNA from bulk PBMCs, from CD4 and CD8 fractions, and from dextramer-positive and dextramer-negative fractions. TCR cDNA was synthesized by 5'RACE template switching, through which a universal primer site and unique molecular identifiers were introduced. Priming for cDNA synthesis came from both the TCR alpha and TCR beta constant segments. Library amplification used two PCR steps, and the second PCR step added sample barcodes and sequencing adapters. Sequencing of the libraries was done on either Illumina HiSeq 2500 (2x100 bp) or NovaSeq (2x150 bp). The study's own analysis went as follows. MIGEC handled demultiplexing of reads and collapsing into UMI consensus sequences, while MiXCR performed V(D)J alignment. Vaccine-responding clonotypes were defined with edgeR using replicate PBMC samples, requiring FDR below 0.01 and a log2 fold change above 5 up to day 15. Each bulk clonotype received a CD4 or CD8 identity based on whether the sequenced CD4 or CD8 repertoire contained that clonotype at higher abundance. TCRdb handled the public reads itself, with Q25 trimming in fastp and clone calling in MiXCR, and kept productive beta chains. Here each entry gathers all rows of one CDR3 protein and keeps the most common genes and DNA. The V and J calls come from TCRdb's annotation, not from the publication. The sample contains around 550,000 distinct CDR3 sequences, less than 20% of them found a single time. Around an eighth of the sample lies in the top ten.

The data were obtained in a study of T cells after yellow fever vaccination (dated by TCRdb to about 2019). The study in broad terms: The SMART-Seq v4 Ultra Low Input RNA kit was used to prepare libraries from fractions with low cell numbers. To follow T-cell clones before and after both primary and booster YFV17D yellow fever vaccination, bulk TCR alpha and beta repertoires underwent longitudinal sequencing. Two healthy male donors, one aged 18 to 29 and one aged 30 to 40 years, were included in the cohort. Blood was collected at multiple timepoints before and after primary and secondary immunization, and bulk PBMC replicates and cell subsets were isolated.

Here is what the overall study found, with its caveats: Because only two donors were included in the study, the extent to which the findings can be generalized is limited. Because abundant contaminating clonotypes from the bulk population could be contained in FACS-sorted repertoires, computational filtering was required. After the booster, most of the clones that had expanded following primary vaccination were detected again (almost 98% of CD4 and around nine tenths of CD8), which suggests that memory was broadly maintained. A small share of clonotypes was detected in both CD4 and CD8 compartments, with the overlap likely arising from convergent recombination. Compared with the primary T-cell response, the secondary T-cell response was faster but weaker, reaching its peak on day 5 rather than on day 15.

Unmatched junction bases come to 3, with V trimmed by 6 bases and J by 7 bases. Reading from cysteine to phenylalanine, the CDR3 counts 13 amino acids. The kept DNA is CDR3 alone, 39 bases in frame from the first base. The source was PBMCs, collected 15 days after the yellow fever booster vaccination. The rearranged chain carries TRBV12-3 or TRBV12-4 and TRBJ2-1, with 10 bases aligning to TRBD1. The receptor was isolated from a man younger than 45 who received the YFV17D yellow fever vaccine. For the CDR3, the sequence is CASRGGQGNEQFF. The nucleotide sequence reads TGTGCCAGCAGGGGGGGACAGGGGAATGAGCAGTTCTTC.